The TCR beta chain under discussion was sequenced for a study of T cell responses to AZD1222 COVID-19 vaccine. The study, taken as a whole, reports: Spike-wide vaccine-associated CD4 TCRs dominated at 160-218 and 743-854.

In the case of this clone: Its specificity is not known.

Clones were read by immunoSEQ multiplex PCR, and TCRdb kept only the in-frame ones, dropping some. The profile shows 150,000 to 200,000 clones, about 90% of them singletons. Germline-derived CDR1 and CDR2 are LNHDA and SQIVND (reference sequence). The CDR3 consists of 12 residues. V dropped 6 bases and J dropped 7 bases, with 9 bases sitting between them. Material: peripheral blood, obtained on day 0 of AZD1222 vaccination. This TCR was recovered from an adult in good health. The chain is built from TRBV19 and TRBJ2-2; D not resolved. The CDR3 loop is CASSRGVGELFF. The CDR3, as DNA: TGTGCCAGTAGCCGAGGTGTCGGGGAGCTGTTTTTT.